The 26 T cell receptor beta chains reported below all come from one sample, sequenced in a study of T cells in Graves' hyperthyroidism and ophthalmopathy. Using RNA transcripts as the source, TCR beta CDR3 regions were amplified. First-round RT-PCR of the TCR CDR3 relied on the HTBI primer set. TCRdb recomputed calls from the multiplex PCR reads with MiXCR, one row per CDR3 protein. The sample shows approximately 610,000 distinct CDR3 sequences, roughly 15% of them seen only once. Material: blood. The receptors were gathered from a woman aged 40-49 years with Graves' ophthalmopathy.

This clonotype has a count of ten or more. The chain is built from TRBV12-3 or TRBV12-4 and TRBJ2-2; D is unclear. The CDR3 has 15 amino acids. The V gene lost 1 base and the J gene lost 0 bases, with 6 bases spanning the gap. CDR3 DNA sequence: TGTGCCAGCAGTTTAGTGCCCACGAACACCGGGGAGCTGTTTTTT. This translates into CASSLVPTNTGELFF.

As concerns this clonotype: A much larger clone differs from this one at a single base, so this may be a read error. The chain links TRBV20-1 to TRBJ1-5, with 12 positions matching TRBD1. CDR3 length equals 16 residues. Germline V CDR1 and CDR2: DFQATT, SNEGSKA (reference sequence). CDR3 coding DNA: TGCAGTTCTAGCCCCGGGACAGGGGGCGGCAATCAGCCCCAGCATTTT. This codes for CSSSPGTGGGNQPQHF.

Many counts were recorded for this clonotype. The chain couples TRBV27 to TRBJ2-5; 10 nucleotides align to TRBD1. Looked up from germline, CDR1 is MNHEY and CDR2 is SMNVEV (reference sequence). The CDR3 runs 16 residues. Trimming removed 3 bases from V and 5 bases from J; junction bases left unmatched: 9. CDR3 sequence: CASSFGSTGGLETQYF. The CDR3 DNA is TGTGCCAGCAGTTTTGGTTCGACAGGGGGCCTGGAGACCCAGTACTTC.

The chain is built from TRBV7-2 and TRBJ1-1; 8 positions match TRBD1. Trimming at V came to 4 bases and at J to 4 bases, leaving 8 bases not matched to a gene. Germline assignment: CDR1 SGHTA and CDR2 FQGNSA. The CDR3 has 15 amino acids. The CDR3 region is CASSSTGQGLTEAFF. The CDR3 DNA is TGTGCCAGCAGCTCGACCGGACAGGGTCTCACTGAAGCTTTCTTT.

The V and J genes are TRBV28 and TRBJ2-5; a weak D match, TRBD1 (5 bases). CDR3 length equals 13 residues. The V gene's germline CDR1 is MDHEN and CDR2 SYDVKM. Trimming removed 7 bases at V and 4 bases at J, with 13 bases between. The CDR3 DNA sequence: TGTGCCAGCAAAGGGGATAGGCGAGAGACCCAGTACTTC. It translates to CASKGDRRETQYF.

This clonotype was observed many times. The CDR3 loop reads CASSSPGGLNTEAFF. The CDR3, as DNA: TGTGCCAGCAGTTCACCTGGAGGATTGAACACTGAAGCTTTCTTT. The chain couples TRBV6-2 or TRBV6-3 to TRBJ1-1; D gene ambiguous. The V end lost 4 bases, the J end lost 0 bases, and 12 bases lay between the germline ends. Per germline, CDR1 MNHEY and CDR2 SVGEGT. CDR3 size: 15 residues.

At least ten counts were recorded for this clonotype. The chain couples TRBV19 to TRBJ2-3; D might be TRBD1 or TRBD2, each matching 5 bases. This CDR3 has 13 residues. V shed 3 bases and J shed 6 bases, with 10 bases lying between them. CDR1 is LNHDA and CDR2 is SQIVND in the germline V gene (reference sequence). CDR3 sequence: CASSMVGGDTQYF. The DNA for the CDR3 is TGTGCCAGTAGTATGGTTGGGGGTGATACGCAGTATTTT.

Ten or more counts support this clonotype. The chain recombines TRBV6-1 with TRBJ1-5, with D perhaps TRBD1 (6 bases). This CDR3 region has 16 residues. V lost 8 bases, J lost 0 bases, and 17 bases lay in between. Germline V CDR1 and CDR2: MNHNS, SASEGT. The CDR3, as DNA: TGTGCCAGCGGCCATAGGACAGTACTTAGCAATCAGCCCCAGCATTTT. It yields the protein CASGHRTVLSNQPQHF.

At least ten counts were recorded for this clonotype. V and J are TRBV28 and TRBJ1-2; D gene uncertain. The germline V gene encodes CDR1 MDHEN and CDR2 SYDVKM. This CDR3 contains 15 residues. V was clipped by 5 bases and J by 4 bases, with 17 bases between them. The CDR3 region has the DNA TGTGCCAGCAGTCCCCCTTTTGAGGAACTCTATGGCTACACCTTC. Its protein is CASSPPFEELYGYTF.

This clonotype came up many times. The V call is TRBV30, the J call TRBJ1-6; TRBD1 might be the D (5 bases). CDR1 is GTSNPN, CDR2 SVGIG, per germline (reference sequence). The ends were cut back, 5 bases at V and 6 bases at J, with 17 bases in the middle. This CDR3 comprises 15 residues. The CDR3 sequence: CAWRSEGRINSPLHF. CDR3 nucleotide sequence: TGTGCCTGGCGTTCCGAGGGACGGATTAATTCACCCCTCCACTTT.

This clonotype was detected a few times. The CDR3 loop reads CSARDLTGDGYEQYF. As DNA, the CDR3 is TGCAGTGCTAGAGATCTGACAGGGGATGGCTACGAGCAGTACTTC. V usage is TRBV20-1 and J usage is TRBJ2-7; TRBD1 matches at 8 bases. This CDR3 has 15 residues. The junction had 7 bases not matched to a gene; V was cut back by 0 bases and J by 3 bases. The germline gives CDR1 DFQATT, CDR2 SNEGSKA (reference sequence).

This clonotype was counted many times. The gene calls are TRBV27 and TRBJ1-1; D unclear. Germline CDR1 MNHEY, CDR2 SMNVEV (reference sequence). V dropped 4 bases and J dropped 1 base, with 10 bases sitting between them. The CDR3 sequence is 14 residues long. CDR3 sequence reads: CASSSPTKNTEAFF. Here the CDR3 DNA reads TGTGCCAGCAGTTCTCCGACAAAGAACACTGAAGCTTTCTTT.

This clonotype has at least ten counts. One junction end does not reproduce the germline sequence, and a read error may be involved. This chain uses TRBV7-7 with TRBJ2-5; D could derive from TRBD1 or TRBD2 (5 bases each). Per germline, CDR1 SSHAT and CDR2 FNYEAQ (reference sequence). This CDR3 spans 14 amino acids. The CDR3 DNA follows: TGTGCTAGCAGCATTGGACCCGGGGCGGAGACCCAGTACTTC. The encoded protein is CASSIGPGAETQYF.

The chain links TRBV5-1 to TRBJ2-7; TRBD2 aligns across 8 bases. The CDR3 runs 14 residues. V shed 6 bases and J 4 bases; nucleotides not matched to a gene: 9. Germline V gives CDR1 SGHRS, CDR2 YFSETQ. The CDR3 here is CASTAAGVTYEQYF. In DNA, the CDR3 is TGCGCCAGCACCGCAGCGGGAGTAACTTACGAGCAGTACTTC.

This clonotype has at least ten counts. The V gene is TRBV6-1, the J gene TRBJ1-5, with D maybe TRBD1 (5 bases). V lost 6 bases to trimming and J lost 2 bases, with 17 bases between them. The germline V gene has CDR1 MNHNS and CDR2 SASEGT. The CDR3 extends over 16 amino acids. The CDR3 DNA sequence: TGTGCCAGCAGCCCCTCGCTGGGGGATGGCAATCAGCCCCAGCATTTT. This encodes CASSPSLGDGNQPQHF.

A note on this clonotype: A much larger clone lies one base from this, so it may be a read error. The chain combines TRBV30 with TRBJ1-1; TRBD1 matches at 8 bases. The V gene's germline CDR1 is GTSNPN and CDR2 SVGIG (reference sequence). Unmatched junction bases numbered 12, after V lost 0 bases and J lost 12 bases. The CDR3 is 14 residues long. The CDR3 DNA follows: TGTGCCTGGAGTGTACCAGACAGGGGAGGATCATCTTTCTTT. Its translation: CAWSVPDRGGSSFF.

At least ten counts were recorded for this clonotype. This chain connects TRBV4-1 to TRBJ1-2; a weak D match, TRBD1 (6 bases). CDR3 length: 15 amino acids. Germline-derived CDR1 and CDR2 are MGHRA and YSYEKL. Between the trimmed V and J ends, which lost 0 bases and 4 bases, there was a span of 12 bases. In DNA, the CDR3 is TGCGCCAGCAGCCAAGAACAGGGATTCGGCTATGGCTACACCTTC. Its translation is CASSQEQGFGYGYTF.

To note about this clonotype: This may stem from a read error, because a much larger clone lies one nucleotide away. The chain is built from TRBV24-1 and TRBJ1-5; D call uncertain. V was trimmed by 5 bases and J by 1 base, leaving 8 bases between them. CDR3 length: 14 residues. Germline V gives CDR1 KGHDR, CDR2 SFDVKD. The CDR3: CATSGSSSNQPQHF. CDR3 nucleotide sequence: TGTGCCACCAGTGGGTCGTCGAGCAATCAGCCCCAGCATTTT.

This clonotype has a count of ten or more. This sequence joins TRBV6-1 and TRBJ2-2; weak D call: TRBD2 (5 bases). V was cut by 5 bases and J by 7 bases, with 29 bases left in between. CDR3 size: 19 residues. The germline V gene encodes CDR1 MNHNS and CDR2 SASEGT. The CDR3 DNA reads TGTGCCAGCAGTCAACCCGTCGTTGCACCCAGCGGAAGAATCGGGGAGCTGTTTTTT. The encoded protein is CASSQPVVAPSGRIGELFF.

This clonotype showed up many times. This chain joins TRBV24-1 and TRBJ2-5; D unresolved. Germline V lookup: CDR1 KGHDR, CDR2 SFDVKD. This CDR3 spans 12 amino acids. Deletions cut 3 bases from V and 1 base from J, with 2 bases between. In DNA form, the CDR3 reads TGTGCCACCAGTGATCTCCAAGAGACCCAGTACTTC. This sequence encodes CATSDLQETQYF.

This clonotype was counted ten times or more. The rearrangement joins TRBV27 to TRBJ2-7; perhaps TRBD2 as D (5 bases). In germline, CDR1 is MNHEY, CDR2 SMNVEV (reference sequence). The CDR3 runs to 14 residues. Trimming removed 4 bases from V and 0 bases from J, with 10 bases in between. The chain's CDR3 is CASSSLGVSYEQYF. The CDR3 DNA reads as TGTGCCAGCAGTTCCCTCGGGGTCTCCTACGAGCAGTACTTC.

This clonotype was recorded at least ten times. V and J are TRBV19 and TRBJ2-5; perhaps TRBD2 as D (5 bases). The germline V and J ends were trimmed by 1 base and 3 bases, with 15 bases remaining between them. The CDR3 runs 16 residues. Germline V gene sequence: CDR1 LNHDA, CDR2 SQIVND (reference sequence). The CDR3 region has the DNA TGTGCCAGTAGTATAGGGAGCGGCGCCAGAAAAGAGACCCAGTACTTC. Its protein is CASSIGSGARKETQYF.

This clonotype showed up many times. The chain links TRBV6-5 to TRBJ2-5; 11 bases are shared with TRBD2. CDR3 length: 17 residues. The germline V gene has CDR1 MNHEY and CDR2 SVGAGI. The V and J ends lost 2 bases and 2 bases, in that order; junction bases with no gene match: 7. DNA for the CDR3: TGTGCCAGCAGTTACGGGGTAGCGGGAGGGGGGCAAGAGACCCAGTACTTC. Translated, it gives CASSYGVAGGGQETQYF.

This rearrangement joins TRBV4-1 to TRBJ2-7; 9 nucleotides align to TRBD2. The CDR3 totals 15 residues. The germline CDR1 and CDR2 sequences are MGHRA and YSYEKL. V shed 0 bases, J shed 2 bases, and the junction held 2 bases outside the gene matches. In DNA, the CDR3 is TGCGCCAGCAGCCAAGAACCTAGCGGGGCCTACGAGCAGTACTTC. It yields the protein CASSQEPSGAYEQYF.

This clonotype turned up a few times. CDR3 nucleotides: TGTGCCAGCAGTAGAGGGATAGTTGCAACTAATGAAAAACTGTTTTTT. Amino acids: CASSRGIVATNEKLFF. The V and J genes are TRBV6-1 and TRBJ1-4; D ambiguous. Germline V gene data show CDR1 as MNHNS and CDR2 as SASEGT. V was clipped by 5 bases and J by 0 bases, with 13 bases between them. The CDR3 sequence is 16 residues long.

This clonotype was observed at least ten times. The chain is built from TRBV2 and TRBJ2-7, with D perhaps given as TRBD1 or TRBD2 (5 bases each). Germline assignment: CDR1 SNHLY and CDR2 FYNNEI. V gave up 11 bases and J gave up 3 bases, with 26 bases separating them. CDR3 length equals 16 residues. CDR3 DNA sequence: TGTGCCCACGGGGACCAGGGAAGGTTTCGAGGCTACGAGCAGTACTTC. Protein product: CAHGDQGRFRGYEQYF.